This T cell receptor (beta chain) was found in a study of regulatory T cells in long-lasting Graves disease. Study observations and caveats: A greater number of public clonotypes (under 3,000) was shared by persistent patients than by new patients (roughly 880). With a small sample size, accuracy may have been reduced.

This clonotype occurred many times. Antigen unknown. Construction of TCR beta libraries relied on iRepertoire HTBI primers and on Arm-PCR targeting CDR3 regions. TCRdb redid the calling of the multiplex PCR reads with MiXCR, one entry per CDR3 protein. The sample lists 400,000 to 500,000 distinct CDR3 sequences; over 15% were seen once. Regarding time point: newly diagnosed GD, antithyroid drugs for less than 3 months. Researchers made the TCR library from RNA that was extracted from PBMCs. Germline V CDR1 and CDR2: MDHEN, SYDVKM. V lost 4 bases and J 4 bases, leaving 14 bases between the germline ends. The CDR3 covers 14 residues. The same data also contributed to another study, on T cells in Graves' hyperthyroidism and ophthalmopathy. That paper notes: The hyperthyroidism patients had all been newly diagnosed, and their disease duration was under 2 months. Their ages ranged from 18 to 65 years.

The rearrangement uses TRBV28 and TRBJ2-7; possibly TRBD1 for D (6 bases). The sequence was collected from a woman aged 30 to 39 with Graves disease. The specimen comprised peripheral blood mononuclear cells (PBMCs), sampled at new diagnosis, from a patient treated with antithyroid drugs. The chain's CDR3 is CASSSGVGVYEQYF. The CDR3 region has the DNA TGTGCCAGCAGTTCAGGGGTCGGAGTTTACGAGCAGTACTTC. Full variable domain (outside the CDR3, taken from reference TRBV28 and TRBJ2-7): DVKVTQSSRYLVKRTGEKVFLECVQDMDHENMFWYRQDPGLGLRLIYFSYDVKMKEKGDIPEGYSVSREKKERFSLILESASTNQTSMYLCASSSGVGVYEQYFGPGTRLTVT.